This paragraph covers one TCR beta chain sequence. As yet, its antigen is unknown. The entry originates in a study of cytomegalovirus exposure and HLA in healthy donors. General observations from the study: Most of the TCR beta V segments (in an earlier analysis) were productive either about 87% or about 30% of the time. An ancestry cluster, one associated with Asian ancestry, reportedly showed fewer N-insertions than the approximately 660-donor mean in a later analysis.

The study ran its PCR with 60 Vbeta and 13 Jbeta primers. The protocol was immunoSEQ multiplex PCR, while the TCRdb copy is restricted to in-frame clones and leaves out a portion. The sample includes around 170,000 clones, around 83% of them seen just once. V lost 2 bases, J lost 5 bases, and 16 bases lay in between. Germline V lookup: CDR1 SGHRS, CDR2 YFSETQ. The CDR3 is 15 amino acids. The chain recombines TRBV5-1 with TRBJ2-5; D may be TRBD2 (6 bases). The source is a woman in her late teens or twenties in good health and CMV-seronegative. Sequenced material: PBMCs. CDR3 sequence reads: CASSFLRGAVETQYF. CDR3 bases: TGCGCCAGCAGCTTCCTCCGCGGGGCCGTGGAGACCCAGTACTTC. The full variable domain, completed using reference TRBV5-1 and TRBJ2-5, is KAGVTQTPRYLIKTRGQQVTLSCSPISGHRSVSWYQQTPGQGLQFLFEYFSETQRNKGNFPGRFSGRQFSNSRSEMNVSTLELGDSALYLCASSFLRGAVETQYFGPGTRLLVL.